This is a list of T cell receptor beta chains from one sample in a study of neurological immune-mediated disorders. One entry per CDR3 protein, called by TCRdb with MiXCR from the 5' RACE reads. The repertoire consists of approximately 100,000 distinct CDR3 sequences, with 3% to 4.5% occurring once and the leading ten covering around 2.7%. Sequenced material: PBMCs. Source of these receptors: a woman aged 45-59 years with multiple sclerosis. The CDR3 runs from the conserved cysteine through the conserved F or W. The order of the fields is clone size, V gene, D gene, J gene, CDR3 protein, CDR3 DNA. A D gene is named only where the DNA matches it firmly. Size is omitted from some rows. Given values are once, few, many or a class for expanded clones.

many,TRBV9,TRBD1,TRBJ1-6,CASSAGTGTGGSPLHF,TGTGCCAGCAGCGCAGGAACCGGGACAGGGGGTTCACCCCTCCACTTT
many,TRBV11-2,TRBD2,TRBJ2-1,CASSRAGGQEEQFF,TGTGCCAGCAGTCGAGCGGGGGGTCAGGAGGAGCAGTTCTTC
many,TRBV6-5,.,TRBJ2-2,CASSLLANSNTGELFF,TGTGCCAGCAGTCTACTGGCGAATTCGAACACCGGGGAGCTGTTTTTT
many,TRBV7-2,.,TRBJ1-2,CASSLALTGNGYTF,TGTGCCAGCAGCTTAGCGCTCACAGGGAATGGCTACACCTTC
many,TRBV9,.,TRBJ1-6,CASSVEGALPNSPLHF,TGTGCCAGCAGCGTAGAAGGGGCCCTACCCAATTCACCCCTCCACTTT
many,TRBV12-3/TRBV12-4,.,TRBJ1-5,CASSFVWDQPQHF,TGTGCCAGCAGTTTCGTGTGGGATCAGCCCCAGCATTTT
.,TRBV20-1,.,TRBJ2-3,CSAATLGVGLDTQYF,TGCAGTGCCGCCACACTCGGGGTAGGGCTAGATACGCAGTATTTT
many,TRBV28,.,TRBJ1-4,CASSFIMGNEKLFF,TGTGCCAGCAGTTTTATTATGGGGAATGAAAAACTGTTTTTT
many,TRBV7-8,TRBD1,TRBJ1-1,CASSFRRAAGGLVNTEAFF,TGTGCCAGCAGCTTCCGACGTGCGGCAGGGGGCTTGGTGAACACTGAAGCTTTCTTT
many,TRBV6-6,.,TRBJ2-2,CASSYSPNTGELFF,TGTGCCAGCAGTTACTCCCCGAACACCGGGGAGCTGTTTTTT
many,TRBV7-2,TRBD1,TRBJ2-1,CASSKDRGQFLPFF,TGTGCCAGCAGCAAGGACAGGGGGCAGTTTCTCCCGTTCTTC
few,TRBV7-2,TRBD1,TRBJ1-6,CASSGDRGYSPLHF,TGTGCCAGCAGCGGAGACAGGGGTTATTCACCCCTCCACTTT
many,TRBV7-2,.,TRBJ1-5,CASSFDGWRQPQHF,TGTGCCAGCAGTTTCGACGGGTGGCGTCAGCCCCAGCATTTT
many,TRBV5-1,.,TRBJ2-2,CASSLRDYTRELTGELFF,TGCGCCAGCAGCTTGCGTGATTATACGCGGGAACTCACCGGGGAGCTGTTTTTT
many,TRBV3-1,TRBD1,TRBJ1-1,CASGQTGASEAFF,TGTGCCAGCGGCCAAACAGGGGCTAGTGAAGCTTTCTTT
many,TRBV5-6,TRBD1,TRBJ1-2,CASSAGQNYGYTF,TGTGCCAGCAGCGCGGGACAGAACTATGGCTACACCTTC
many,TRBV7-9,TRBD1,TRBJ2-7,CASRYTGEGREQYF,TGTGCCAGCAGATATACAGGGGAAGGACGCGAGCAGTACTTC
many,TRBV12-3/TRBV12-4,.,TRBJ2-1,CASSSPYNEQFF,TGTGCCAGCAGTTCCCCATACAATGAGCAGTTCTTC
few,TRBV5-1,.,TRBJ2-7,CASSTERGFAYEQYF,TGCGCCAGCAGCACAGAACGGGGATTCGCCTACGAGCAGTACTTC
many,TRBV20-1,.,TRBJ1-5,CSARTQQINQPQHF,TGCAGTGCTAGGACACAACAAATCAATCAGCCCCAGCATTTT
many,TRBV5-3,.,TRBJ1-3,CARSLPREVPQGHSGNTIYF,TGTGCCAGAAGCTTACCCCGAGAGGTGCCCCAGGGGCACTCTGGAAACACCATATATTTT
many,TRBV20-1,.,TRBJ2-7,CSAPVGSYEQYF,TGCAGTGCTCCTGTTGGCTCCTACGAGCAGTACTTC
many,TRBV7-2,.,TRBJ1-1,CASGQKITEAFF,TGTGCCAGCGGGCAGAAAATCACTGAAGCTTTCTTT
many,TRBV7-3,.,TRBJ2-1,CASSLVQGGHNEQFF,TGTGCCAGCAGCTTAGTCCAGGGGGGACACAATGAGCAGTTCTTC
many,TRBV7-6,.,TRBJ2-3,CASSLGTVSTDTQYF,TGTGCCAGCAGCTTAGGGACCGTTAGCACAGATACGCAGTATTTT
many,TRBV7-9,.,TRBJ2-1,CASSLLGRSYNEQFF,TGTGCCAGCAGCTTATTGGGCCGCTCCTACAATGAGCAGTTCTTC
many,TRBV5-1,TRBD1,TRBJ2-5,CASSLEPTGDQETQYF,TGCGCCAGCAGCTTGGAGCCGACAGGGGACCAAGAGACCCAGTACTTC
many,TRBV5-6,TRBD1,TRBJ2-3,CASSPPWDRGSDTQYF,TGTGCCAGCAGCCCCCCGTGGGACAGGGGGTCAGATACGCAGTATTTT
many,TRBV20-1,TRBD1,TRBJ2-6,CSARDPQGASNSGANVLTF,TGCAGTGCTAGAGACCCACAGGGGGCGTCCAATTCTGGGGCCAACGTCCTGACTTTC
many,TRBV6-2/TRBV6-3,.,TRBJ2-4,CASSQMTRLDAARYIQYF,TGTGCCAGCAGTCAAATGACTCGACTAGATGCTGCCCGGTACATTCAGTACTTC
many,TRBV5-1,.,TRBJ2-2,CASSLAVGQNTGELFF,TGCGCCAGCAGCTTGGCCGTCGGCCAAAACACCGGGGAGCTGTTTTTT
many,TRBV20-1,TRBD1,TRBJ1-2,CSASPRNRGGRGYTF,TGCAGTGCTAGCCCAAGGAACAGGGGCGGCCGTGGCTACACCTTC
many,TRBV6-5,.,TRBJ2-3,CASGIWPTDTQYF,TGTGCCAGCGGTATATGGCCAACAGATACGCAGTATTTT
few,TRBV3-1,.,TRBJ2-5,CASSQDQEGGETQYF,TGTGCCAGCAGCCAAGATCAGGAAGGAGGAGAGACCCAGTACTTC
many,TRBV9,.,TRBJ1-1,CASSVAPAGSVTEAFF,TGTGCCAGCAGCGTAGCCCCGGCTGGGTCTGTCACTGAAGCTTTCTTT
many,TRBV25-1,TRBD1,TRBJ2-4,CASSEDVGGVKNIQYF,TGTGCCAGCAGTGAGGATGTAGGGGGCGTCAAAAACATTCAGTACTTC
many,TRBV20-1,.,TRBJ2-7,CSARDSYEQYF,TGCAGTGCTAGAGACAGCTACGAGCAGTACTTC
many,TRBV5-1,.,TRBJ2-7,CASMEMSRPSSYEQYF,TGCGCCAGCATGGAGATGTCAAGACCAAGCTCCTACGAGCAGTACTTC
many,TRBV12-3/TRBV12-4,TRBD1,TRBJ2-7,CASSFPGQGAYEQYF,TGTGCCAGCAGTTTTCCGGGACAGGGGGCCTACGAGCAGTACTTC
many,TRBV20-1,TRBD1,TRBJ1-2,CSARDPQTGDYGYTF,TGCAGTGCTAGAGATCCCCAGACAGGGGACTATGGCTACACCTTC
many,TRBV20-1,.,TRBJ1-1,CSARLGAGEAFF,TGCAGTGCCCGGTTGGGGGCCGGTGAAGCTTTCTTT
many,TRBV20-1,TRBD2,TRBJ2-7,CSARDQRIAGAYEQYF,TGCAGTGCTAGAGATCAGCGGATAGCGGGGGCCTACGAGCAGTACTTC
many,TRBV18,TRBD1,TRBJ1-3,CASSPTGDAGNTIYF,TGTGCCAGCTCACCCACAGGGGACGCTGGAAACACCATATATTTT
many,TRBV5-1,.,TRBJ1-1,CASSPGRMNTEAFF,TGCGCCAGCAGCCCGGGGCGCATGAACACTGAAGCTTTCTTT
many,TRBV3-1,TRBD1,TRBJ2-2,CASSQGDRANTGELFF,TGTGCCAGCAGCCAAGGGGACAGGGCAAATACCGGGGAGCTGTTTTTT
few,TRBV5-5,.,TRBJ1-1,CASSFDPLGAFF,TGTGCCAGCAGCTTCGACCCCTTGGGGGCTTTCTTT
many,TRBV14,TRBD1,TRBJ2-1,CASSKDRGEISYNEQFF,TGTGCCAGCAGCAAGGACAGGGGTGAAATCTCCTACAATGAGCAGTTCTTC
.,TRBV5-1,.,TRBJ2-5,CASVPGLLQETQYF,TGCGCCAGCGTCCCGGGCCTACTTCAAGAGACCCAGTACTTC
many,TRBV14,.,TRBJ2-2,CASSQNWAGELFF,TGTGCCAGCAGCCAGAACTGGGCCGGGGAGCTGTTTTTT
many,TRBV27,.,TRBJ1-2,CASSSAGIANYGYTF,TGTGCCAGCAGTTCGGCAGGGATCGCTAACTATGGCTACACCTTC
few,TRBV12-3/TRBV12-4,TRBD1,TRBJ1-3,CASSPLTGFSGNTIYF,TGTGCCAGCAGTCCCCTGACAGGGTTCTCTGGAAACACCATATATTTT
.,TRBV5-6,TRBD1,TRBJ1-1,CASSLSQGGAAMVDFF,TGTGCCAGCAGCTTGTCTCAGGGGGGGGCAGCGATGGTAGATTTCTTT
many,TRBV20-1,.,TRBJ1-3,CSAGETGSGNTIYF,TGCAGTGCCGGTGAGACAGGCTCTGGAAACACCATATATTTT
many,TRBV20-1,TRBD1,TRBJ2-1,CSARPGQGAGNEQFF,TGCAGTGCTAGACCCGGACAGGGAGCAGGGAATGAGCAGTTCTTC
many,TRBV6-6,TRBD2,TRBJ2-1,CASSYAPPGRASGGPNEQFF,TGTGCCAGCAGTTACGCTCCCCCTGGTCGTGCGAGCGGGGGGCCCAATGAGCAGTTCTTC
many,TRBV7-2,TRBD2,TRBJ2-1,CASSTLSGGGNEQFF,TGTGCCAGCAGCACCCTCAGCGGGGGGGGAAATGAGCAGTTCTTC
many,TRBV5-1,TRBD2,TRBJ2-1,CASSVGLADYNEQFF,TGCGCCAGCAGCGTGGGACTAGCGGATTACAATGAGCAGTTCTTC